One and the same sample provided the 30 T cell receptor beta chains below, sequenced in a study of control samples from healthy donors and cancer patients. Profiling relied on immunoSEQ multiplex PCR, and the TCRdb table lists in-frame clones only, not all of them. This table holds 150,000 or so clones, about 90% found once. The sequenced sample consisted of blood. The receptors here all came from a young man in good health.

In nucleotides, the CDR3 is TGCGCCAGCAGCAACGATTATAATTCACCCCTCCACTTT. It specifies CASSNDYNSPLHF. The chain recombines TRBV5-1 with TRBJ1-6; no firm D call. The V and J ends lost 4 bases and 4 bases respectively, with 6 bases between them. The germline V gene has CDR1 SGHRS and CDR2 YFSETQ. This CDR3 is 13 amino acids long.

The chain is built from TRBV7-3 and TRBJ2-1; 10 nucleotides line up with TRBD2. Germline CDR1 is SGHTA and CDR2 is FQGTGA. The CDR3 contains 15 residues. Trimming took 2 bases from V and 10 from J; bases not matched to a gene: 8. CDR3 nucleotides: TGTGCCAGCAGCTTAGTACTAGCGGGGCCCTGGGAGCAGTTCTTC. Translating it yields CASSLVLAGPWEQFF.

This chain uses TRBV10-1 with TRBJ2-4, with D perhaps matching TRBD1 (6 bases). Germline V lookup: CDR1 WNHNN, CDR2 SYGVQD (reference sequence). V was shortened by 5 bases and J by 8 bases, with 10 bases between the two germline ends. The CDR3 runs to 12 residues. CDR3 in DNA: TGCGCCAGCAGTCCTGAGGGGGACATTCAGTACTTC. Its translation: CASSPEGDIQYF.

The chain employs TRBV7-3 and TRBJ2-3, with D possibly TRBD2 on 6 matching bases. The germline V gene has CDR1 SGHTA and CDR2 FQGTGA. CDR3 length: 17 amino acids. The ends were cut back, 5 bases at V and 1 base at J, with 19 bases in the middle. Here the CDR3 reads CASSLRALPGGTDTQYF. DNA for the CDR3: TGTGCCAGCAGCCTCAGGGCTCTACCGGGGGGCACAGATACGCAGTATTTT.

The genes are TRBV6-6 and TRBJ2-7; 9 nucleotides agree with TRBD1. Trimming took 4 bases from V and 5 from J; bases not matched to a gene: 9. CDR3 length: 15 residues. CDR1 is MNHNY, CDR2 SVGAGI, per germline (reference sequence). The DNA of the CDR3 is TGTGCCAGCAGTTTCCTCTCCGGGACAGGGAACGAGCAGTACTTC. Protein: CASSFLSGTGNEQYF.

The chain combines TRBV7-9 with TRBJ1-2; D call uncertain. The V end lost 2 bases, the J end lost 6 bases, and 13 bases lay between the germline ends. The CDR3 has 14 amino acids. Looked up from germline, CDR1 is SEHNR and CDR2 is FQNEAQ (reference sequence). CDR3 amino acids: CASSLLQGSDGYTF. The CDR3 DNA follows: TGTGCCAGCAGCTTATTACAAGGGTCTGATGGCTACACCTTC.

The chain employs TRBV5-1 and TRBJ2-7, with unresolved D. V lost 0 bases and J lost 2, with 3 bases in between. Germline assignment: CDR1 SGHRS and CDR2 YFSETQ. The CDR3 is 12 residues long. CDR3 protein: CASSLGAYEQYF. CDR3 coding DNA: TGCGCCAGCAGCTTGGGGGCCTACGAGCAGTACTTC.

The chain has TRBV4-1 and TRBJ2-7; 10 positions agree with TRBD1. J gave up 3 bases and V 1 base, and 3 bases lay outside the gene matches. CDR3 length equals 15 residues. CDR1 is MGHRA, CDR2 YSYEKL, per germline. In DNA, the CDR3 is TGCGCCAGCAGCCAAGGGGACAGGGGTTACTACGAGCAGTACTTC. It specifies CASSQGDRGYYEQYF.

The chain carries TRBV7-9 and TRBJ2-7, with D unclear. This CDR3 contains 14 residues. The V end was cut by 1 base, the J end by 1 base, with 8 bases between. Germline CDR1 and CDR2: SEHNR and FQNEAQ (reference sequence). In nucleotides, the CDR3 is TGTGCCAGCAGCTTAGACGCAGTTTCCTACGAGCAGTACTTC. It translates to CASSLDAVSYEQYF.

The chain combines TRBV4-1 with TRBJ2-7, with no clear D. Germline CDR1 is MGHRA and CDR2 is YSYEKL. The CDR3 covers 14 residues. V was cut by 0 bases and J by 3 bases, with 9 bases left in between. CDR3 sequence: CASSQEISYYEQYF. CDR3 bases: TGCGCCAGCAGCCAAGAAATCAGCTACTACGAGCAGTACTTC.

This chain joins TRBV3-1 (or the pseudogene TRBV3-2) and TRBJ1-2, with D possibly TRBD1 on 5 matching bases. This CDR3 has 13 residues. V was shortened by 4 bases and J by 8 bases, with 14 bases between the two germline ends. Germline CDR1 LGHDT, CDR2 YNNKEL (reference sequence). The CDR3 region is CASSRDGLGGYTF. CDR3 nucleotide sequence: TGTGCCAGCAGCCGGGACGGCCTGGGGGGCTACACCTTC.

The V call is TRBV5-1, the J call TRBJ2-2; D is unclear. Trimming removed 4 bases at V and 7 bases at J, with 17 bases between. CDR1 is SGHRS, CDR2 YFSETQ, per germline. The CDR3 has 15 amino acids. Written as DNA, the CDR3 is TGCGCCAGCAGCGGGCAGGAAATTCTCAGCGGGGAGCTGTTTTTT. As protein: CASSGQEILSGELFF.

The rearrangement uses TRBV7-2 and TRBJ1-5; D ambiguous. V was shortened by 4 bases and J by 2 bases, with 9 bases between the two germline ends. Per the germline V gene, CDR1 is SGHTA and CDR2 is FQGNSA. CDR3 length: 14 amino acids. In DNA form, the CDR3 reads TGTGCCAGCAGCTCTAGGGCTGGCAATCAGCCCCAGCATTTT. It specifies CASSSRAGNQPQHF.

This clone has a single count. This chain joins TRBV6-5 and TRBJ2-5, with no clear D. Per the germline V gene, CDR1 is MNHEY and CDR2 is SVGAGI. V was trimmed by 1 base and J by 7 bases, leaving 10 bases between them. The CDR3 consists of 13 residues. The CDR3 protein is CASSYLLSGTQYF. Here the CDR3 DNA reads TGTGCCAGCAGTTACTTACTTTCTGGGACCCAGTACTTC.

The chain uses TRBV18 and TRBJ1-5, with 9 bases lining up with TRBD1. The CDR3 contains 17 residues. J was trimmed by 2 bases and V by 3 bases; bases with no gene match: 8. The germline V gene encodes CDR1 KGHSH and CDR2 LQKENI. The chain's CDR3 is CASSPDRTGAGNQPQHF. CDR3 nucleotide sequence: TGTGCCAGCTCACCCGACCGGACAGGGGCCGGCAATCAGCCCCAGCATTTT.

J is TRBJ1-2 and V is TRBV2, with 8 bases aligning to TRBD1. The ends lost 11 bases at V and 4 bases at J; junction bases unmatched: 3. Germline CDR1 SNHLY, CDR2 FYNNEI. The CDR3 is 11 residues long. CDR3 loop: CAGGQGYGYTF. In nucleotides, the CDR3 is TGTGCCGGAGGACAGGGCTATGGCTACACCTTC.

This clone was observed once. Within the sample, other DNA sequences also encode this same CDR3. The chain links TRBV12-3 or TRBV12-4 to TRBJ2-2; D is undetermined. This CDR3 is 12 amino acids long. The V and J ends lost 2 bases and 6 bases respectively, with 4 bases between them. The CDR3, as DNA: TGTGCCAGCAGTTTATGGGCCGGGGAGCTGTTTTTT. Protein sequence: CASSLWAGELFF.

The chain carries TRBV7-2 and TRBJ2-1; perhaps D is TRBD1 or TRBD2 (7 bases each). The CDR3 covers 16 residues. V gave up 4 bases and J gave up 2 bases, with 15 bases separating them. Germline loops: CDR1 SGHTA, CDR2 FQGNSA. CDR3 bases: TGTGCCAGCAGCTCCGGGGAGGGGGCGACCTACAATGAGCAGTTCTTC. Protein: CASSSGEGATYNEQFF. Full variable domain (outside the CDR3, taken from reference TRBV7-2 and TRBJ2-1): GAGVSQSPSNKVTEKGKDVELRCDPISGHTALYWYRQSLGQGLEFLIYFQGNSAPDKSGLPSDRFSAERTGGSVSTLTIQRTQQEDSAVYLCASSSGEGATYNEQFFGPGTRLTVL.

The genes are TRBV27 and TRBJ1-2; D not resolved. Trimming pared 6 bases from V and 4 bases from J, leaving 12 bases between. Germline V lookup: CDR1 MNHEY, CDR2 SMNVEV (reference sequence). This CDR3 contains 13 residues. The CDR3 region is CASSRGQSYGYTF. CDR3 DNA: TGTGCCAGCAGCAGAGGCCAGAGCTATGGCTACACCTTC.

This sequence joins TRBV3-1 (or the pseudogene TRBV3-2) and TRBJ2-7; the match to TRBD1 covers 7 bases. This CDR3 is built from 12 residues. The V gene end was trimmed by 4 bases and the J gene end by 7 bases; junction bases not matched to a gene: 4. Germline V gene sequence: CDR1 LGHDT, CDR2 YNNKEL (reference sequence). The DNA of the CDR3 is TGTGCCAGCAGCCTACAGGGGCAAGAGCAGTACTTC. Its translation: CASSLQGQEQYF.

The chain uses TRBV5-1 and TRBJ1-6; possibly TRBD1 for D (5 bases). The germline V gene encodes CDR1 SGHRS and CDR2 YFSETQ. CDR3 size: 14 residues. V was cut by 5 bases and J by 5 bases, with 11 bases left in between. The CDR3 spells CASSPGANNSPLHF. The CDR3 DNA reads TGCGCCAGCAGTCCCGGGGCTAATAATTCACCCCTCCACTTT.

The genes are TRBV19 and TRBJ1-5, with D perhaps TRBD1 (5 bases). The CDR3 spans 20 residues. Deletions cut 2 bases from V and 2 bases from J, with 25 bases between. Germline V CDR1 and CDR2: LNHDA, SQIVND (reference sequence). CDR3 in amino acids: CASSISWPGPRTARNQPQHF. The CDR3 DNA sequence: TGTGCCAGTAGTATAAGTTGGCCGGGACCTCGGACCGCCCGCAATCAGCCCCAGCATTTT.

V is TRBV5-1 and J is TRBJ1-2; TRBD1 is a possible D gene (6 bases). This CDR3 is 15 amino acids long. V was trimmed by 5 bases and J by 0 bases, leaving 14 bases between them. Germline V gene sequence: CDR1 SGHRS, CDR2 YFSETQ. The CDR3 protein is CASSQQGPPNYGYTF. The CDR3 bases are TGCGCCAGCAGTCAGCAGGGGCCGCCTAACTATGGCTACACCTTC.

The chain has TRBV2 and TRBJ1-1, with D unclear. Germline loops: CDR1 SNHLY, CDR2 FYNNEI. Between the trimmed V and J ends, which lost 4 bases and 1 base, there was a span of 4 bases. The CDR3 contains 12 residues. The CDR3 bases are TGTGCCAGCAGTGTGGAGAACACTGAAGCTTTCTTT. Translated: CASSVENTEAFF.

The chain joins TRBV18 to TRBJ2-5, with D possibly matching TRBD2 (5 bases). Germline CDR1 is KGHSH and CDR2 is LQKENI. This CDR3 has 14 residues. V lost 3 bases, J lost 5 bases, and 13 bases lay in between. The CDR3 region is CASSPRSAGETQYF. The CDR3 DNA sequence: TGTGCCAGCTCACCGAGGAGCGCGGGCGAGACCCAGTACTTC.

This sequence joins TRBV4-3 and TRBJ1-2; 9 positions agree with TRBD1. The CDR3 spans 15 residues. Germline CDR1 is LGHNA and CDR2 is YSLEER. Germline trimming cut 2 bases from V and 6 bases from J; bases unmatched to any gene: 7. CDR3 sequence: CASSQSAGTGNGYTF. The CDR3 DNA reads TGCGCCAGCAGCCAATCCGCCGGGACAGGGAATGGCTACACCTTC.

This chain links TRBV19 with TRBJ1-3; D is uncertain. The CDR3 consists of 15 residues. Per the germline V gene, CDR1 is LNHDA and CDR2 is SQIVND (reference sequence). Trimming shortened V by 1 base and J by 4 bases, and 11 bases separated the two germline ends. CDR3 amino acids: CASSIARSWGNTIYF. In DNA, the CDR3 is TGTGCCAGTAGTATAGCCCGGAGCTGGGGAAACACCATATATTTT.

V is TRBV4-3 and J is TRBJ2-2; weak D call: TRBD2 (5 bases). Trimming pared 0 bases from V and 5 bases from J, leaving 7 bases between. Germline V gene sequence: CDR1 LGHNA, CDR2 YSLEER. The CDR3 is 14 residues long. CDR3 protein: CASSQDTGTGELFF. DNA for the CDR3: TGCGCCAGCAGCCAAGACACGGGAACCGGGGAGCTGTTTTTT.

This CDR3 reads CASSLREANEKLFF. DNA of the CDR3: TGTGCCAGCAGCCTACGGGAGGCTAATGAAAAACTGTTTTTT. The chain couples TRBV5-4 to TRBJ1-4; no firm D call. Germline assignment: CDR1 SGHNT and CDR2 YYREEE (reference sequence). The V and J ends lost 4 bases and 3 bases respectively, with 10 bases between them. The CDR3 runs 14 residues.

V usage is TRBV9 and J usage is TRBJ2-1; TRBD1 aligns across 10 bases. The CDR3 is 17 amino acids. Germline assignment: CDR1 SGDLS and CDR2 YYNGEE. The ends lost 3 bases at V and 2 bases at J; junction bases unmatched: 8. CDR3 nucleotide sequence: TGTGCCAGCAGCGCCCAAAGGGGACAGGGGACCTACAATGAGCAGTTCTTC. Translating it yields CASSAQRGQGTYNEQFF. The whole variable domain, remainder taken from reference TRBV9 and TRBJ2-1, is DSGVTQTPKHLITATGQRVTLRCSPRSGDLSVYWYQQSLDQGLQFLIQYYNGEERAKGNILERFSAQQFPDLHSELNLSSLELGDSALYFCASSAQRGQGTYNEQFFGPGTRLTVL.